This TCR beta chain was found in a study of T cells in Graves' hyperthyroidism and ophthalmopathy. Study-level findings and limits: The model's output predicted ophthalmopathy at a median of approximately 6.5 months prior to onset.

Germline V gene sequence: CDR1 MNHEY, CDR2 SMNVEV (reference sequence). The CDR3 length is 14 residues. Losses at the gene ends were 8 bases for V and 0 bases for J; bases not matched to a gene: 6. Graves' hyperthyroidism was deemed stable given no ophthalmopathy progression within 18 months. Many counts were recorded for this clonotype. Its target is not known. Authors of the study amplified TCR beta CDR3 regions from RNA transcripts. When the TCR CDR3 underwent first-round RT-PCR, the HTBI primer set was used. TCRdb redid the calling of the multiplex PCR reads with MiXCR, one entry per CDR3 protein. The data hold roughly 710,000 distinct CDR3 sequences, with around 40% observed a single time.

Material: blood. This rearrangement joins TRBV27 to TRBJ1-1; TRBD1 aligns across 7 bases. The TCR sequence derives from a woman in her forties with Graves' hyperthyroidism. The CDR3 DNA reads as TGTGCCAGCGGGACAGCTAGCATGAACACTGAAGCTTTCTTT. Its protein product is CASGTASMNTEAFF.